Listed here are 5 T cell receptor beta chains from one sample, sequenced in a study of blood T cell repertoires in COVID-19 (dated by TCRdb to about 2020). The library was built by means of the immunoSEQ multiplex PCR assay. Imported from immuneACCESS, the table was reduced by TCRdb to in-frame sequences with V and J called. These copies leave out some clones; in studies compared against another copy, an unresolved V gene accounts for under half, and the cause of the remainder is not known. The sample table holds approximately 250,000 clones, of which about 88% were seen once. Jointly, the top ten make up under 2.5% of the sample. Sequencing was carried out using peripheral blood. All receptors derive from a man aged 25-45 years with active or convalescent COVID-19.

This clone has just one count. The chain has TRBV3-1 (or the pseudogene TRBV3-2) and TRBJ1-5, with unresolved D. CDR1 and CDR2 from the germline V gene are LGHDT and YNNKEL (reference sequence). Trimming stripped 1 base from V and 1 base from J, with 8 bases between. This CDR3 has 15 residues. Here the CDR3 reads CASSQGVQSNQPQHF. The CDR3 DNA reads TGTGCCAGCAGCCAAGGTGTACAGAGCAATCAGCCCCAGCATTTT.

The chain joins TRBV5-1 to TRBJ2-1; 7 nucleotides line up with TRBD2. The germline CDR1 and CDR2 sequences are SGHRS and YFSETQ. The trim removed 1 base at V and 3 bases at J, leaving 7 bases unmatched. The CDR3 covers 16 residues. DNA of the CDR3: TGCGCCAGCAGCTTGCGGCTAGCGGAACTCTACAATGAGCAGTTCTTC. It yields the protein CASSLRLAELYNEQFF. Full variable domain (outside the CDR3, taken from reference TRBV5-1 and TRBJ2-1): KAGVTQTPRYLIKTRGQQVTLSCSPISGHRSVSWYQQTPGQGLQFLFEYFSETQRNKGNFPGRFSGRQFSNSRSEMNVSTLELGDSALYLCASSLRLAELYNEQFFGPGTRLTVL.

The chain couples TRBV6-5 to TRBJ2-1, with TRBD2 matching 11 bases. V lost 5 bases and J lost 7; bases outside the gene matches: 4. The CDR3 consists of 14 residues. Germline V gene sequence: CDR1 MNHEY, CDR2 SVGAGI. This CDR3 reads CASSRLAGGNEQFF. Written as DNA, the CDR3 is TGTGCCAGCAGTAGGCTAGCGGGGGGTAATGAGCAGTTCTTC.

CDR3 DNA: TGCAGTGCTAGTAGATATCGGGGATACGAGAGGAGCTCCTATAATTCACCCCTCCACTTT. Translated, it gives CSASRYRGYERSSYNSPLHF. The chain has TRBV20-1 and TRBJ1-6; D gene ambiguous. Germline V gene data show CDR1 as DFQATT and CDR2 as SNEGSKA (reference sequence). The CDR3 loop spans 20 amino acids. Between the trimmed V and J ends, which lost 3 bases and 0 bases, there was a span of 24 bases.

The chain recombines TRBV10-3 with TRBJ2-7, with 10 bases that match TRBD1. CDR3 length equals 15 residues. After removal of 0 bases from V and 6 bases from J, the junction contained 5 bases not matched to a gene. Germline CDR1 and CDR2: ENHRY and SYGVKD. CDR3: CAISESRQGASEQYF. DNA of the CDR3: TGTGCCATCAGTGAGTCGAGACAGGGGGCAAGCGAGCAGTACTTC.